The 6 T cell receptor beta chains in this list originate from one sample, sequenced in a study of identical twins. TCRdb reprocessed the 5' RACE reads via MiXCR and lists one record per CDR3 protein. The table has roughly 190,000 distinct CDR3 sequences, more than 15% seen once. The same specimen was also included in a second study, on T cells expressing NK-cell markers.

The specimen sequenced was CD8+ T cells sorted from blood. The receptors here all came from a woman between 18 and 29 years old in good health.

This clonotype was found a few times. The chain has TRBV6-1 and TRBJ1-4, with 9 bases lining up with TRBD1. V gave up 4 bases and J gave up 7 bases; unmatched junction bases: 10. CDR3 length: 16 residues. Germline V lookup: CDR1 MNHNS, CDR2 SASEGT. In nucleotides, the CDR3 is TGTGCCAGCAGTGGTGAAGTGTGGACAGGGGTTGAAAAACTGTTTTTT. It yields the protein CASSGEVWTGVEKLFF.

This clonotype has only a few counts. The V gene is TRBV2, the J gene TRBJ2-3; 7 bases are a match to TRBD2. From germline, CDR1 is SNHLY and CDR2 FYNNEI. V lost 6 bases and J lost 1; bases outside the gene matches: 10. The CDR3 runs 16 residues. The CDR3 loop reads CASRADRGGGTDTQYF. The CDR3 nucleotides are TGTGCCAGCAGGGCCGACCGGGGAGGGGGCACAGATACGCAGTATTTT.

This chain uses TRBV7-2 with TRBJ2-7; D remains unclear. V was cut by 0 bases and J by 9 bases, with 9 bases left in between. CDR1 and CDR2 (germline): SGHTA, FQGNSA. The CDR3 length is 12 residues. The CDR3 DNA is TGTGCCAGCAGCTTAGCCGCGCGGCTGCAGTACTTC. This sequence encodes CASSLAARLQYF.

The V and J genes are TRBV3-1 and TRBJ2-7, with no clear D. Germline V gene sequence: CDR1 LGHDT, CDR2 YNNKEL (reference sequence). The CDR3 has 15 residues. V was cut by 2 bases and J by 2 bases, with 13 bases left in between. The CDR3 DNA reads TGTGCCAGCAGCCAATGGAACCCCGTCCCCTACGAGCAGTACTTC. It encodes CASSQWNPVPYEQYF.

This clonotype was seen more than once but under ten times. CDR3 sequence: CASSLGAGGVYEQYF. The CDR3 nucleotides read TGTGCCAGCAGCTTGGGTGCGGGCGGGGTATACGAGCAGTACTTC. The chain uses TRBV5-5 and TRBJ2-7; maybe TRBD2 (6 bases). Germline values: CDR1 SGHKS, CDR2 YYEKEE (reference sequence). The germline V and J ends were trimmed by 0 bases and 4 bases, with 14 bases remaining between them. This CDR3 region has 15 residues.

The chain has TRBV9 and TRBJ2-1; D gene uncertain. V lost 0 bases, J lost 3 bases, and 4 bases lay in between. This CDR3 contains 13 residues. Looked up from germline, CDR1 is SGDLS and CDR2 is YYNGEE. This chain's CDR3 is CASSVGDYNEQFF. Written as DNA, the CDR3 is TGTGCCAGCAGCGTAGGGGACTACAATGAGCAGTTCTTC.